The entry below describes one T cell receptor beta chain. Its cognate antigen is unknown. The method was immunoSEQ multiplex PCR; TCRdb's version includes in-frame clones alone and lacks a portion of them. The data contain some 190,000 clones, 86% of them singletons. This record belongs to a study of cytomegalovirus exposure and HLA in healthy donors. Study-wide background: The roughly 110 validation repertoires were produced on the same platform as the 700 or so repertoires of the first cohort. This was reported in a later analysis.

This CDR3 is built from 15 residues. In germline, CDR1 is MNHEY, CDR2 SVGAGI. Unmatched junction bases numbered 3, after V lost 2 bases and J lost 2 bases. Study-wide points: Despite most TCR sequences being rare, some public TCRs occurred in many donors.

The donors were in the roughly 120-subject validation cohort; that cohort was separate from the roughly 730-subject first cohort. The source of this sequence is a man in his thirties or forties in good health and CMV-seropositive. Sequencing was performed on PBMCs. This sequence joins TRBV6-5 and TRBJ2-1, with 7 bases lining up with TRBD1. The CDR3 is CASSYVQGAYNEQFF. The CDR3 coding sequence is TGTGCCAGCAGTTACGTCCAGGGGGCCTACAATGAGCAGTTCTTC.